This T cell receptor (beta chain) comes out of a study of blood T cell repertoires in COVID-19. To note about this clone: Other nucleotide sequences in the sample specify the same CDR3.

TCRdb's table, derived via immunoSEQ multiplex PCR, lists solely in-frame clones and lacks some. The repertoire has nearly 200,000 clones, around 81% of them found once; the top ten carry around 7%. The ends were cut back, 4 bases at V and 1 base at J, with 8 bases in the middle. CDR3 length equals 13 residues. Germline V lookup: CDR1 SGHRS, CDR2 YFSETQ. Clinical history reported by participants formed the basis on which cohorts were assigned. The sequenced sample was PBMCs or T cells enriched from blood (not recorded which). This clonotype was sampled from a middle-aged man who had recovered from COVID-19. The rearrangement uses TRBV5-1 and TRBJ1-1, with D possibly being TRBD1 (6 bases). The CDR3: CASSEQGNTEAFF. The CDR3, as DNA: TGCGCCAGCAGCGAACAGGGGAACACTGAAGCTTTCTTT.